A selection of T cell receptor beta chains follows, all from one sample in a study of human T cells and chemical hapten exposure. TCRdb processed the RACE reads anew with MiXCR; each CDR3 protein has one entry. The sample consists of about 380,000 distinct CDR3 sequences, approximately 4.4% of them appearing once. This specimen consisted of whole blood, obtained in connection with sensitization to the hapten diphenylcyclopropenone (DPC). These receptor sequences come from a woman aged 45-60 years with alopecia areata. Some clones in this sample may be carry-over from other donors' samples. The CDR3 runs from the conserved cysteine through the conserved F or W. The D gene is left open where the match is weak. Clone sizes are shown as once, few or many counts, or a class when the clone is expanded.

clone_size: few; v_call: TRBV5-4; d_call: NA; j_call: TRBJ2-7; cdr3_nt: TGTGCCAGCAGCTTGCAGGGGAGAGGGGAGCAGTACTTC; cdr3_aa: CASSLQGRGEQYF
clone_size: many; v_call: TRBV3-1; d_call: NA; j_call: TRBJ2-3; cdr3_nt: TGTGCCAGCAGCCAGTCCGGAACTTCCACAGATACGCAGTATTTT; cdr3_aa: CASSQSGTSTDTQYF
clone_size: few; v_call: TRBV20-1; d_call: NA; j_call: TRBJ2-7; cdr3_nt: TGCAGTGCTAGCGATTCTAGGGGCTCCTACGAGCAGTACTTC; cdr3_aa: CSASDSRGSYEQYF
clone_size: many; v_call: TRBV7-2; d_call: TRBD2; j_call: TRBJ2-3; cdr3_nt: TGTGCCAGCAGCTTTCTAGCGGGAGCCACAGATACGCAGTATTTT; cdr3_aa: CASSFLAGATDTQYF
clone_size: many; v_call: TRBV5-6; d_call: NA; j_call: TRBJ1-1; cdr3_nt: TGTGCCAGCAGCTACCAGGGGAGGACTGAAGCTTTCTTT; cdr3_aa: CASSYQGRTEAFF
clone_size: many; v_call: TRBV12-3/TRBV12-4; d_call: TRBD1; j_call: TRBJ2-2; cdr3_nt: TGTGCCAGCAGTCCACAGGGGACCGGGGAGCTGTTTTTT; cdr3_aa: CASSPQGTGELFF
clone_size: many; v_call: TRBV21-1; d_call: NA; j_call: TRBJ2-5; cdr3_nt: TGTGCCAGCAGCAAAGGGGCTAGCGGGAGTAGAGAGACCCAGTACTTC; cdr3_aa: CASSKGASGSRETQYF
clone_size: many; v_call: TRBV10-2; d_call: NA; j_call: TRBJ2-2; cdr3_nt: TGCGCCAGCAGTGACGATACCGGGGAGCTGTTTTTT; cdr3_aa: CASSDDTGELFF
clone_size: many; v_call: TRBV10-3; d_call: NA; j_call: TRBJ2-7; cdr3_nt: TGTGCCATCAGCCGGGACACTGGCGAGCAGTACTTC; cdr3_aa: CAISRDTGEQYF
clone_size: many; v_call: TRBV6-2/TRBV6-3; d_call: NA; j_call: TRBJ2-2; cdr3_nt: TGTGCCAGCAGACTAACCGGGGAGCTGTTTTTT; cdr3_aa: CASRLTGELFF
clone_size: many; v_call: TRBV6-1; d_call: NA; j_call: TRBJ2-5; cdr3_nt: TGTGCCAGCAGGTGGGCGGGGAAAGAGACCCAGTACTTC; cdr3_aa: CASRWAGKETQYF